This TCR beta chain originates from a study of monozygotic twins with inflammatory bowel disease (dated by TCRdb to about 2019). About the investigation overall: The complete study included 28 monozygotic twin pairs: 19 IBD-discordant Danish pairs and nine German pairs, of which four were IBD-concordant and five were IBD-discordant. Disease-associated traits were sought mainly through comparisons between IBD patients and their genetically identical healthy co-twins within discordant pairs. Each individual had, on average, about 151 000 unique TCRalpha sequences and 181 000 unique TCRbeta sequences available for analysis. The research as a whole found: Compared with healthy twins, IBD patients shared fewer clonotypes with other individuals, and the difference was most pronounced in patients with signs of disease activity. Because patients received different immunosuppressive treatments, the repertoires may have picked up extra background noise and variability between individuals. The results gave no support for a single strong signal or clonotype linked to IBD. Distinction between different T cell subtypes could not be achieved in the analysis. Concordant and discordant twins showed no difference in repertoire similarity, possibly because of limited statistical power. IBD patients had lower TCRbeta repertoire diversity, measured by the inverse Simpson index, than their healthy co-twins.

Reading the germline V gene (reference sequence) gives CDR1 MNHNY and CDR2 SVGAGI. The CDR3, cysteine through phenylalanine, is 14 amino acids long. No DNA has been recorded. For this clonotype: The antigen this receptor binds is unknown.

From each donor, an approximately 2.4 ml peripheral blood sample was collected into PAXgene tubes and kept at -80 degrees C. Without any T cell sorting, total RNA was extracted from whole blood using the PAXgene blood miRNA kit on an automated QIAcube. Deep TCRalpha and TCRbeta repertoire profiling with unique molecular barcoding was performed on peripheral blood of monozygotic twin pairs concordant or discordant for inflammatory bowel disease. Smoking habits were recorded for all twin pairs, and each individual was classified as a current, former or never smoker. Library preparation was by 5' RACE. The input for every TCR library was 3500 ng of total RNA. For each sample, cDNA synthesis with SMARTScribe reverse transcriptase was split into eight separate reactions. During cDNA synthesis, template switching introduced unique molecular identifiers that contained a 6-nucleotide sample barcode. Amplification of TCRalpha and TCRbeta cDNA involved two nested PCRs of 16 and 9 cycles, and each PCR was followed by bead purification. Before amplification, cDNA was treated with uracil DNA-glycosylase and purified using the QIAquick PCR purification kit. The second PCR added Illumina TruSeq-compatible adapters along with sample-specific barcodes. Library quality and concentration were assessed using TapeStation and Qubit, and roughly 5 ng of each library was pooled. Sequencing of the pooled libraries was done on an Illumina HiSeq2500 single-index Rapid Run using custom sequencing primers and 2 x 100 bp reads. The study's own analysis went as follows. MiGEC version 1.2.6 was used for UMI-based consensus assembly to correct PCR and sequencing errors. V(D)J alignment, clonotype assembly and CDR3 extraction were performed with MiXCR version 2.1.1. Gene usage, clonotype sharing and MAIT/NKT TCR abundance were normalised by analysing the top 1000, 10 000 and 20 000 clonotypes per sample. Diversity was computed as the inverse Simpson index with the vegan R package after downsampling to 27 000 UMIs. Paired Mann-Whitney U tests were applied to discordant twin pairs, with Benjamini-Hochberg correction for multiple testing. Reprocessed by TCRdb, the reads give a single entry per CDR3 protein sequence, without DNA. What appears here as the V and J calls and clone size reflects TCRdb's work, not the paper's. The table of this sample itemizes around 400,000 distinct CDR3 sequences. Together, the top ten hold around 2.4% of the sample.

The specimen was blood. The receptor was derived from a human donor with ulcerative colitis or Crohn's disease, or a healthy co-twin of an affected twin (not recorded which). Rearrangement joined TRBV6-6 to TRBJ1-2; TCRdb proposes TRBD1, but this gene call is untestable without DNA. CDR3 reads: CASSYRDGHYGYTF.